This is a list of T cell receptor beta chains from one sample in a study of blood T cell repertoires in COVID-19. The data were produced by immunoSEQ multiplex PCR, yet TCRdb's version contains in-frame clones alone and is incomplete. The sample carries 210,000 or so clones, 88% recorded once. The sample consisted of peripheral blood. Every receptor here comes from a woman in her fifties or sixties with acute or convalescent COVID-19. CDR3s include the opening cysteine and the closing phenylalanine or tryptophan. The D gene is left open where the match is weak. Clone size, where shown, is once, few, many, or a class for clones that have expanded.

clone_size | d_call | j_call | v_call | cdr3_aa | cdr3_nt
- | TRBD1 | TRBJ1-5 | TRBV2 | CASSGGQGSNQPQHF | TGTGCCAGCAGTGGGGGACAGGGAAGCAATCAGCCCCAGCATTTT
- | - | TRBJ1-2 | TRBV28 | CASSFGQGSGYTF | TGTGCCAGCAGTTTCGGGCAGGGCAGTGGCTACACCTTC
- | - | TRBJ2-7 | TRBV6-1 | CASSEVPPREQYF | TGTGCCAGCAGTGAAGTCCCCCCCCGGGAGCAGTACTTC
- | - | TRBJ1-5 | TRBV3-1/TRBV3-2 | CASSPGQGRNSNQPQHF | TGTGCCAGCAGCCCCGGGCAGGGCCGAAATAGCAATCAGCCCCAGCATTTT
- | TRBD2 | TRBJ2-1 | TRBV6-2/TRBV6-3 | CASSFSGSPYNEQFF | TGTGCCAGCAGCTTTAGCGGGAGCCCCTACAATGAGCAGTTCTTC
- | - | TRBJ2-2 | TRBV6-4 | CASSKGQPNTGELFF | TGTGCCAGCAGTAAGGGACAACCTAACACCGGGGAGCTGTTTTTT
- | - | TRBJ2-5 | TRBV9 | CASSPSPAGRETQYF | TGTGCCAGCAGCCCCAGTCCCGCGGGCCGAGAGACCCAGTACTTC
- | - | TRBJ1-6 | TRBV9 | CASSTANRDSPLHF | TGTGCCAGCAGCACCGCCAACAGGGATTCACCCCTCCACTTT
- | - | TRBJ2-3 | TRBV29-1 | CSVAGSTSTDTQYF | TGCAGCGTTGCAGGATCTACTAGCACAGATACGCAGTATTTT
- | TRBD2 | TRBJ2-5 | TRBV7-2 | CASSVGTTQETQYF | TGTGCCAGCAGCGTAGGGACTACCCAAGAGACCCAGTACTTC
once | - | TRBJ1-2 | TRBV28 | CASSRGGDYGYTF | TGTGCCAGCAGCCGGGGGGGGGACTATGGCTACACCTTC
- | TRBD1 | TRBJ1-5 | TRBV27 | CASSLSMGQDSNQPQHF | TGTGCCAGCAGTTTATCGATGGGACAGGATAGCAATCAGCCCCAGCATTTT
- | TRBD1 | TRBJ1-2 | TRBV7-9 | CASSLPGTGVYGYTF | TGTGCCAGCAGCTTACCCGGGACAGGGGTCTATGGCTACACCTTC
- | TRBD1 | TRBJ2-3 | TRBV7-2 | CASSVDRGYTQYF | TGTGCCAGCAGCGTAGACAGGGGGTATACGCAGTATTTT
- | TRBD1 | TRBJ1-5 | TRBV10-2 | CASSETGGRGQPQHF | TGCGCCAGCAGTGAGACAGGGGGACGGGGTCAGCCCCAGCATTTT
- | TRBD1 | TRBJ1-2 | TRBV4-1 | CASSQVGTGPRGYTF | TGCGCCAGCAGCCAAGTTGGGACAGGGCCAAGAGGCTACACCTTC
- | - | TRBJ1-1 | TRBV29-1 | CSVEVRAEAFF | TGCAGCGTTGAAGTCCGTGCTGAAGCTTTCTTT
- | - | TRBJ1-4 | TRBV7-8 | CASSLAGPLDEKLFF | TGTGCCAGCAGCTTAGCGGGGCCCCTGGATGAAAAACTGTTTTTT
- | TRBD2 | TRBJ2-7 | TRBV7-2 | CASSLASGGVAYEQYF | TGTGCCAGCAGCTTAGCTTCGGGAGGGGTCGCCTACGAGCAGTACTTC
- | TRBD1 | TRBJ1-3 | TRBV6-6 | CASSSTGSGNTIYF | TGTGCCAGCAGTTCGACAGGGTCTGGAAACACCATATATTTT
- | TRBD1 | TRBJ1-2 | TRBV28 | CASSAPNRGFGGYTF | TGTGCCAGCAGCGCCCCAAACAGGGGTTTCGGTGGCTACACCTTC
- | TRBD2 | TRBJ2-3 | TRBV24-1 | CATSALAGGSDTQYF | TGTGCCACCAGTGCCCTAGCGGGAGGTTCTGATACGCAGTATTTT
once | - | TRBJ1-4 | TRBV5-1 | CASSLGTEGYEKLFF | TGCGCCAGCAGCTTGGGGACAGAAGGTTACGAAAAACTGTTTTTT
- | TRBD2 | TRBJ2-5 | TRBV18 | CASSLGGVAEETQYF | TGTGCCAGCTCACTGGGGGGGGTTGCTGAAGAGACCCAGTACTTC
- | - | TRBJ1-4 | TRBV30 | CAWSTRGGGEKLFF | TGTGCCTGGAGCACCCGTGGAGGCGGTGAAAAACTGTTTTTT
- | TRBD1 | TRBJ1-6 | TRBV6-5 | CASSYSRGSYNSPLHF | TGTGCCAGCAGTTACAGCAGGGGGTCCTATAATTCACCCCTCCACTTT
- | - | TRBJ2-7 | TRBV6-5 | CASSTGYEQYF | TGTGCCAGCAGCACCGGGTACGAGCAGTACTTC
- | - | TRBJ1-5 | TRBV7-8 | CASSLVTGSNQPQHF | TGTGCCAGCAGCTTAGTGACGGGTAGCAATCAGCCCCAGCATTTT
- | TRBD2 | TRBJ2-5 | TRBV7-3 | CASSRFGPTSGGKETQYF | TGTGCCAGCAGTCGATTTGGCCCGACTAGCGGGGGGAAGGAGACCCAGTACTTC
- | TRBD1 | TRBJ2-1 | TRBV3-1/TRBV3-2 | CASSQDGTGSEQFF | TGTGCCAGCAGCCAAGACGGGACAGGGAGTGAGCAGTTCTTC
- | TRBD2 | TRBJ2-3 | TRBV5-4 | CASSVGGRTDTQYF | TGTGCCAGCAGCGTCGGGGGGAGAACAGATACGCAGTATTTT
- | TRBD2 | TRBJ2-3 | TRBV28 | CASSTTSGRARGTDTQYF | TGTGCCAGCAGTACGACTAGCGGGAGGGCCCGAGGAACAGATACGCAGTATTTT
- | - | TRBJ1-1 | TRBV19 | CASSVGRQPEAFF | TGTGCCTCTTCAGTGGGTCGACAGCCTGAAGCTTTCTTT
- | - | TRBJ2-7 | TRBV5-1 | CASSLGDWTYEQYF | TGCGCCAGCAGCTTGGGAGACTGGACCTACGAGCAGTACTTC
- | TRBD2 | TRBJ2-1 | TRBV6-1 | CASSEWGGLGPADEQFF | TGTGCCAGCAGTGAATGGGGAGGGCTGGGACCGGCCGATGAGCAGTTCTTC
few | TRBD1 | TRBJ1-6 | TRBV9 | CASSPGQGSYNSPLHF | TGTGCCAGCAGCCCGGGACAGGGGTCCTATAATTCACCCCTCCACTTT
- | TRBD2 | TRBJ2-7 | TRBV25-1 | CASSEYVTSGLNEQYF | TGTGCCAGCAGTGAATATGTCACTAGCGGCCTTAACGAGCAGTACTTC
- | - | TRBJ1-1 | TRBV24-1 | CATSGKRTEAFF | TGTGCCACCAGTGGGAAGCGGACTGAAGCTTTCTTT
- | TRBD1 | TRBJ1-2 | TRBV6-5 | CASSYSGQGRVYGYTF | TGTGCCAGCAGTTACTCCGGACAGGGAAGGGTATATGGCTACACCTTC
- | - | TRBJ2-5 | TRBV27 | CASSLGGAATQETQYF | TGTGCCAGCAGTTTAGGGGGGGCCGCCACCCAAGAGACCCAGTACTTC